The next 29 T cell receptor beta chains were all read from a single sample in a study of T-cell memory formation after mild COVID-19. TCRdb independently ran MiXCR on the 5' RACE reads; one entry per CDR3 protein. Of around 190,000 distinct CDR3 sequences in the sample, approximately 17% are singletons; the top ten hold roughly 4%. The sample consisted of PBMCs or a T cell subset sorted from them (not recorded which). These receptors originate from a man younger than 35 who had mild COVID-19 (a few samples of this study predate the infection). Cell type and time point are not known.

V usage is TRBV7-3 and J usage is TRBJ2-2; TRBD2 agrees at 11 bases. The germline V gene has CDR1 SGHTA and CDR2 FQGTGA. CDR3 size: 17 residues. The J segment lost 6 bases and the V segment lost 2 bases, leaving 8 bases of the junction unmatched. The CDR3 spells CASSLSILAGASGELFF. CDR3 sequence (DNA): TGTGCCAGCAGCTTATCGATACTAGCGGGGGCCTCCGGGGAGCTGTTTTTT. Looking up the rest from reference TRBV7-3 and TRBJ2-2 gives the full variable domain: GAGVSQTPSNKVTEKGKYVELRCDPISGHTALYWYRQSLGQGPEFLIYFQGTGAADDSGLPNDRFFAVRPEGSVSTLKIQRTERGDSAVYLCASSLSILAGASGELFFGEGSRLTVL.

This clonotype was seen repeatedly, ten times or more. This chain joins TRBV4-3 and TRBJ1-5; D gene uncertain. Trimming left V 3 bases short and J 4 bases short, with 7 bases between. Germline-derived CDR1 and CDR2 are LGHNA and YSLEER. The CDR3 consists of 13 residues. The CDR3 DNA sequence: TGCGCCAGCAGCCACGGAGAGAATCAGCCCCAGCATTTT. As protein: CASSHGENQPQHF.

The chain recombines TRBV20-1 with TRBJ1-1; possibly TRBD1 for D (5 bases). V was trimmed by 1 base and J by 3 bases, leaving 9 bases between them. The CDR3 covers 13 residues. The V gene's germline CDR1 is DFQATT and CDR2 SNEGSKA (reference sequence). CDR3 nucleotides: TGCAGTGCTAGAGGGGGGGTGGACACTGAAGCTTTCTTT. Encoded protein: CSARGGVDTEAFF.

In DNA form, the CDR3 reads TGTGCCAGCAGTGACGGGGAGAACACTGAAGCTTTCTTT. This sequence encodes CASSDGENTEAFF. The chain recombines TRBV6-4 with TRBJ1-1; no clear D. V was pared by 2 bases and J by 1 base, with 5 bases between. This CDR3 comprises 13 residues. Looked up from germline, CDR1 is MRHNA and CDR2 is SNTAGT.

The CDR3 protein is CASRPTDRGNTEAFF. The CDR3 DNA is TGCGCCAGCCGCCCCACCGACAGGGGTAATACTGAAGCTTTCTTT. The V call is TRBV5-1, the J call TRBJ1-1; 8 nucleotides line up with TRBD1. V trimming: 7 bases; J trimming: 5 bases; junction bases outside the gene matches: 13. This CDR3 has 15 residues. Germline CDR1 reads SGHRS; CDR2 reads YFSETQ.

The table lists this clonotype with a few counts. The chain links TRBV4-2 to TRBJ2-7; D is unclear. The CDR3 sequence is 13 residues long. Germline V gene lookup returns CDR1 LGHNA and CDR2 YNFKEQ. V gave up 5 bases and J gave up 2 bases, with 10 bases separating them. Written as DNA, the CDR3 is TGTGCCAGCAGCAACGGGCCGGCCTACGAGCAGTACTTC. Its translation: CASSNGPAYEQYF.

The chain combines TRBV7-7 with TRBJ2-5; D is possibly TRBD2 (5 bases). V lost 2 bases, J lost 4 bases, and 23 bases lay in between. The CDR3 spans 18 residues. Germline V lookup: CDR1 SSHAT, CDR2 FNYEAQ (reference sequence). CDR3 sequence reads: CASSLLCSGLPRAETQYF. CDR3 bases: TGTGCCAGCAGCTTACTGTGCTCCGGACTCCCGAGGGCAGAGACCCAGTACTTC.

This clonotype was counted a few times. The J gene is TRBJ1-5, the V gene TRBV5-1; perhaps TRBD1 as D (5 bases). V dropped 3 bases and J dropped 5 bases, with 12 bases sitting between them. Germline CDR1 reads SGHRS; CDR2 reads YFSETQ. The CDR3 runs 14 residues. CDR3 bases: TGCGCCAGCAGCTCGGGACCTTACGATCAGCCCCAGCATTTT. Encoded protein: CASSSGPYDQPQHF.

The genes are TRBV2 and TRBJ2-2; D is ambiguous. In germline, CDR1 is SNHLY, CDR2 FYNNEI. V lost 5 bases to trimming and J lost 6 bases, with 10 bases between them. The CDR3 length is 13 residues. CDR3 DNA sequence: TGTGCCAGCAGTACTGTCCCCTCCGGGGAGCTGTTTTTT. This encodes CASSTVPSGELFF.

In nucleotides, the CDR3 is TGTGCCAGCAGCTTAAACCCCCTGGGGGCAGGGTGGGACATTCAGTACTTC. Its translation: CASSLNPLGAGWDIQYF. J is TRBJ2-4 and V is TRBV7-2; TRBD1 might be the D (6 bases). CDR3 length: 17 residues. The V gene's germline CDR1 is SGHTA and CDR2 FQGNSA. Trimming removed 2 bases from V and 8 bases from J, with 22 bases in between.

This clonotype was found a few times. J is TRBJ1-2 and V is TRBV5-1, with D possibly TRBD1 on 5 matching bases. CDR1 is SGHRS, CDR2 YFSETQ, per germline. This CDR3 spans 16 amino acids. Trimming shortened V by 1 base and J by 4 bases, and 17 bases separated the two germline ends. In nucleotides, the CDR3 is TGCGCCAGCAGCTTGAGCCCCTCCTACAGGATCTATGGCTACACCTTC. This sequence encodes CASSLSPSYRIYGYTF.

The table lists this clonotype with many counts. The chain carries TRBV5-1 and TRBJ2-1; 10 nucleotides agree with TRBD2. Trimming removed 4 bases from V and 0 bases from J; junction bases left unmatched: 1. The V gene's germline CDR1 is SGHRS and CDR2 YFSETQ. This CDR3 contains 15 residues. The CDR3 region is CASSGLAASYNEQFF. The CDR3 DNA is TGCGCCAGCAGCGGACTAGCGGCCTCCTACAATGAGCAGTTCTTC.

The chain combines TRBV20-1 with TRBJ2-3; the D gene could be TRBD1 or TRBD2 (5 bases each). Germline V gene lookup returns CDR1 DFQATT and CDR2 SNEGSKA (reference sequence). V shed 4 bases and J shed 6 bases, with 8 bases lying between them. CDR3 size: 11 residues. The CDR3: CSAMGVDTQYF. The CDR3 nucleotides are TGCAGTGCTATGGGGGTGGATACGCAGTATTTT.

This clonotype appeared a few times. The gene calls are TRBV5-8 and TRBJ2-1; tentatively, D is TRBD2 (7 bases). The CDR3 spans 15 residues. Trimming cost V 1 base and J 7 bases, with 15 bases left between them. Germline V gene sequence: CDR1 SGHTS, CDR2 YDEGEE. The DNA for the CDR3 is TGTGCCAGCAGCTTGAAACAGGGACTACATAATGAGCAGTTCTTC. This translates into CASSLKQGLHNEQFF. The full variable domain, with the rest looked up from reference TRBV5-8 and TRBJ2-1, is EAGVTQSPTHLIKTRGQQATLRCSPISGHTSVYWYQQALGLGLQFLLWYDEGEERNRGNFPPRFSGRQFPNYSSELNVNALELEDSALYLCASSLKQGLHNEQFFGPGTRLTVL.

The CDR3 nucleotides are TGCGCCAGCAGCGGGGGGGGCCTCTACAATGAGCAGTTCTTC. Protein sequence: CASSGGGLYNEQFF. The chain carries TRBV5-1 and TRBJ2-1; perhaps TRBD2 as D (7 bases). Looked up from germline, CDR1 is SGHRS and CDR2 is YFSETQ. V gave up 4 bases and J gave up 3 bases, with 11 bases separating them. The CDR3 consists of 14 residues.

This clonotype was seen ten or more times. The V and J genes are TRBV28 and TRBJ1-5, with TRBD1 as a possible D gene (6 bases). With 6 bases removed from V and 6 bases from J, the gap between germline ends came to 12 bases. The CDR3 sequence is 13 residues long. The germline V gene has CDR1 MDHEN and CDR2 SYDVKM. The CDR3: CASSQDRFQPQHF. The CDR3, as DNA: TGTGCCAGCAGCCAGGACAGATTTCAGCCCCAGCATTTT. Together with reference TRBV28 and TRBJ1-5, the CDR3 gives the full variable domain: DVKVTQSSRYLVKRTGEKVFLECVQDMDHENMFWYRQDPGLGLRLIYFSYDVKMKEKGDIPEGYSVSREKKERFSLILESASTNQTSMYLCASSQDRFQPQHFGDGTRLSIL.

This clonotype was found many times. The chain has TRBV11-2 and TRBJ2-1; 13 bases are shared with TRBD2. Germline assignment: CDR1 SGHAT and CDR2 FQNNGV. J gave up 2 bases and V 0 bases, and 1 base lay outside the gene matches. The CDR3 is made up of 17 amino acids. The CDR3 region is CASSLEGTSGAYNEQFF. The CDR3 DNA sequence: TGTGCCAGCAGCTTAGAAGGGACTAGCGGGGCCTACAATGAGCAGTTCTTC. The whole variable domain, filled in from reference TRBV11-2 and TRBJ2-1, reads EAGVAQSPRYKIIEKRQSVAFWCNPISGHATLYWYQQILGQGPKLLIQFQNNGVVDDSQLPKDRFSAERLKGVDSTLKIQPAKLEDSAVYLCASSLEGTSGAYNEQFFGPGTRLTVL.

This clonotype was seen only a few times. The chain combines TRBV11-2 with TRBJ2-3; perhaps TRBD2 as D (6 bases). The ends were cut back, 5 bases at V and 2 bases at J, with 17 bases in the middle. The CDR3 covers 16 residues. Germline CDR1 reads SGHAT; CDR2 reads FQNNGV. The CDR3 loop reads CASSHLRTTYTDTQYF. The CDR3 coding sequence is TGTGCCAGCAGCCACCTAAGGACTACATACACAGATACGCAGTATTTT.

This clonotype has more than one count but fewer than ten. The rearrangement joins TRBV6-6 to TRBJ1-5; D is unresolved. V shed 2 bases and J shed 4 bases, with 9 bases lying between them. Germline V gives CDR1 MNHNY, CDR2 SVGAGI (reference sequence). CDR3 length: 14 residues. The CDR3 sequence: CASSYAGRNQPQHF. In nucleotides, the CDR3 is TGTGCCAGCAGTTACGCCGGGAGGAATCAGCCCCAGCATTTT.

A word on this clonotype: Sequence at one end of the junction differs from germline and may be a read error. The chain couples TRBV5-1 to TRBJ1-4; TRBD1 might be the D (5 bases). Germline CDR1 reads SGHRS; CDR2 reads YFSETQ. The CDR3 totals 15 residues. CDR3 in DNA: TGCGCTAGCACCGCCAGGGAGTCGGCTAATGAAAAACTGTTTTTT. This sequence encodes CASTARESANEKLFF.

The rearrangement links TRBV6-6 to TRBJ1-6; 9 bases line up with TRBD1. The germline V gene encodes CDR1 MNHNY and CDR2 SVGAGI (reference sequence). The CDR3 totals 15 residues. The V and J ends lost 7 bases and 8 bases, in that order; junction bases with no gene match: 9. The CDR3 loop reads CASKRTGEHHSPLHF. As DNA, the CDR3 is TGTGCCAGCAAGAGGACAGGGGAGCATCATTCACCCCTCCACTTT.

CDR3 residues: CASSESTGKDYGYTF. CDR3 DNA: TGCGCCAGCAGTGAGTCGACAGGGAAGGACTATGGCTACACCTTC. The rearrangement uses TRBV10-2 and TRBJ1-2; 7 bases fit TRBD1. Unmatched junction bases numbered 4, after V lost 0 bases and J lost 3 bases. Germline CDR1 and CDR2: WSHSY and SAAADI. The CDR3 has 15 amino acids.

The chain employs TRBV4-2 and TRBJ1-2, with no clear D. CDR1 is LGHNA, CDR2 YNFKEQ, per germline. The CDR3 is made up of 15 amino acids. V lost 3 bases, J lost 8 bases, and 19 bases lay in between. Here the CDR3 DNA reads TGTGCCAGCAGCCAGGGCCCCCAGGTGTCGAAAGGCTACACCTTC. Translated: CASSQGPQVSKGYTF.

This clonotype has a single count. This chain links TRBV18 with TRBJ2-7; TRBD1 agrees at 7 bases. The germline CDR1 and CDR2 sequences are KGHSH and LQKENI. Trimming took 6 bases from V and 4 from J; bases not matched to a gene: 12. The CDR3 has 15 amino acids. This CDR3 reads CASSLGTESLYEQYV. CDR3 DNA sequence: TGTGCCAGCTCTCTTGGGACAGAAAGCTTATACGAGCAGTACGTC.

Only a few counts were recorded for this clonotype. The rearrangement uses TRBV7-9 and TRBJ1-6; possibly TRBD1 for D (5 bases). Trimming removed 3 bases at V and 6 bases at J, with 9 bases between. The V gene's germline CDR1 is SEHNR and CDR2 FQNEAQ (reference sequence). This CDR3 is built from 14 residues. In nucleotides, the CDR3 is TGTGCCAGCAGCTTCGGGGGTACTAATTCACCCCTCCACTTT. It yields the protein CASSFGGTNSPLHF. The whole variable domain, filled in from reference TRBV7-9 and TRBJ1-6, reads DTGVSQNPRHKITKRGQNVTFRCDPISEHNRLYWYRQTLGQGPEFLTYFQNEAQLEKSRLLSDRFSAERPKGSFSTLEIQRTEQGDSAMYLCASSFGGTNSPLHFGNGTRLTVT.

V is TRBV18 and J is TRBJ2-1; 8 nucleotides line up with TRBD2. V lost 5 bases to trimming and J lost 5 bases; unmatched junction nucleotides: 8. Per germline, CDR1 KGHSH and CDR2 LQKENI. The CDR3 loop spans 15 amino acids. The CDR3 sequence is CASSSGGPRDNEQFF. CDR3 coding DNA: TGTGCCAGCTCATCGGGGGGGCCAAGGGACAATGAGCAGTTCTTC. The full variable domain, in which reference TRBV18 and TRBJ2-1 provide the parts outside the CDR3, is NAGVMQNPRHLVRRRGQEARLRCSPMKGHSHVYWYRQLPEEGLKFMVYLQKENIIDESGMPKERFSAEFPKEGPSILRIQQVVRGDSAAYFCASSSGGPRDNEQFFGPGTRLTVL.

This clonotype was recorded at least ten times. The V gene is TRBV5-1, the J gene TRBJ1-3; a weak D match, TRBD1 (5 bases). CDR3 length: 17 residues. Trimming removed 4 bases at V and 0 bases at J, with 17 bases between. Germline CDR1 is SGHRS and CDR2 is YFSETQ. The CDR3 DNA sequence: TGCGCCAGCAGCCCAGGCTACAGGCCTGCCTCTGGAAACACCATATATTTT. Translation: CASSPGYRPASGNTIYF.

The chain joins TRBV24-1 to TRBJ1-1, with D possibly being TRBD1 (5 bases). The CDR3 has 13 residues. V was pared by 7 bases and J by 11 bases, with 19 bases between. The germline CDR1 and CDR2 sequences are KGHDR and SFDVKD. The CDR3 here is CATRDNTGRRAFF. In DNA form, the CDR3 reads TGTGCCACCAGGGATAACACAGGCCGGAGGGCTTTCTTT.

A few counts support this clonotype. CDR3 nucleotides: TGTGCCAGCAGCAGTGGAGGGGGCGGAAGCAATCAGCCCCAGCATTTT. It translates to CASSSGGGGSNQPQHF. The J gene is TRBJ1-5, the V gene TRBV7-8, with 7 positions matching TRBD1. Trimming removed 5 bases from V and 1 base from J; junction bases left unmatched: 8. From germline, CDR1 is SGHVS and CDR2 FQNEAQ. The CDR3 is 16 residues long.